Sequencing of this T cell receptor beta chain was carried out in a study of blood T cell repertoires in COVID-19. Across the study: Italy, Spain and the United States were the sources of the convalescent and acute COVID-19 samples. T cells, B-cell-depleted T cells, or PBMCs supplied cDNA or gDNA.

How the authors handled the data: Estimation of nucleated cell counts was performed using reference gene primer amplification. Only in-frame clones appear in the TCRdb table, and some are missing; sequencing was by immunoSEQ multiplex PCR. The V and J calls and the clone size are those of that table, but D and trimming were determined from the DNA. The sample yields about 80,000 clones, over 65% seen once. Germline V gives CDR1 MNHEY, CDR2 SMNVEV (reference sequence). Deletions cut 6 bases from V and 5 bases from J, with 10 bases between. The CDR3 spans 12 residues. The TCR comes from a man in his fifties with active or convalescent COVID-19. Sequencing used peripheral blood. The chain combines TRBV27 with TRBJ1-2; D may be TRBD1 (5 bases). The CDR3 DNA sequence: TGTGCCAGCAGCCCCGGGGGGTATGGCTACACCTTC. Translated: CASSPGGYGYTF.